What follows describes a single TCR beta chain. Unique molecular identifiers were used to barcode this TCRbeta library. TCRdb passed the PCR reads through MiXCR, listing each CDR3 protein once. This table holds 500,000 to 750,000 distinct CDR3 sequences, 10% to 15% found once. The record originates from a study of T-cell reconstitution after alpha-beta-depleted transplantation in children. Looked up from germline, CDR1 is DFQATT and CDR2 is SNEGSKA (reference sequence). Between the trimmed V and J ends, which lost 3 bases and 5 bases, there was a span of 17 bases. This CDR3 contains 14 residues. The source of this sequence is a male patient between 10 and 17 years old who had a stem cell transplant for acute myeloid leukemia, so the T cells may come from the graft donor. The source was PBMCs, mostly from graft donor cells, collected 360 days after TCRalphabeta/CD19-depleted stem cell transplant. This chain connects TRBV20-1 to TRBJ2-7, with D possibly being TRBD1 (6 bases). The CDR3 DNA follows: TGCAGTGCTAGTTCCAGGGGTTCCCCTAACGAGCAGTACTTC. Protein sequence: CSASSRGSPNEQYF.